One T cell receptor beta chain is described in this entry. Its target is not known. This entry belongs to a study of CD8 T cells in ankylosing spondylitis. Study observations and caveats: Blood of patients with ankylosing spondylitis appeared to be characterized by a TCR beta motif of fewer than 10 highly homologous variants.

In germline, CDR1 is ENHRY, CDR2 SYGVKD. The CDR3 length is 14 residues. The ends were cut back, 0 bases at V and 6 bases at J, with 9 bases in the middle. TCRdb passed the 5' RACE reads through MiXCR, listing each CDR3 protein once. Here the sample spans 250,000 to 300,000 distinct CDR3 sequences, around 19% being singletons. This chain links TRBV10-3 with TRBJ2-1; possibly TRBD1 for D (5 bases). The receptor was derived from a male donor with ankylosing spondylitis or in good health (not recorded which). The specimen was blood, either unsorted or a sorted T cell fraction (not recorded which). Here the CDR3 reads CAISESTQVNEQFF. As DNA, the CDR3 is TGTGCCATCAGTGAGTCGACACAGGTCAATGAGCAGTTCTTC.